The entry that follows covers one T cell receptor beta chain sequence. The data stem from a study of blood T cell repertoires in COVID-19. For the study at large: Samples of COVID-19 (acute and convalescent) were obtained from the United States, Italy and Spain. Nucleic acid was either cDNA or gDNA, and it came from T cells, B-cell-depleted T cells, or PBMCs.

Germline-derived CDR1 and CDR2 are SGHRS and YFSETQ. Unmatched junction bases numbered 3, after V lost 4 bases and J lost 5 bases. This CDR3 region has 14 residues. Patients in Seattle were enrolled during active infection, then followed longitudinally. In the original processing: Cell counts per sample came from amplifying reference gene primers. The assay was immunoSEQ multiplex PCR, and TCRdb's table has in-frame clones only and misses some. V, J and clone size reflect that table, while D and trimming were determined from the DNA. The sample records about 49,000 clones, about 76% being singletons. This TCR was recovered from a woman aged 80 or over with COVID-19, enrolled during active disease. The V gene is TRBV5-1, the J gene TRBJ1-4; 9 positions agree with TRBD1. Material: peripheral blood. The DNA for the CDR3 is TGCGCCAGCAGCCGGGACAGGGAGAATGAAAAACTGTTTTTT. The encoded protein is CASSRDRENEKLFF. The full variable domain, with the rest looked up from reference TRBV5-1 and TRBJ1-4, is KAGVTQTPRYLIKTRGQQVTLSCSPISGHRSVSWYQQTPGQGLQFLFEYFSETQRNKGNFPGRFSGRQFSNSRSEMNVSTLELGDSALYLCASSRDRENEKLFFGSGTQLSVL.